This TCR beta chain came from a study of T cell repertoires in cytomegalovirus infection. Study as a whole: Evidence of both CMV infection and a matching HLA type came from public TCR beta signatures. Study results and caveats: Across the ex vivo response, the dominant clonotypes were HLA-C-restricted CMV-specific TCR beta clonotypes.

The CDR3 has 15 amino acids. CDR1 and CDR2 from the germline V gene are MDHEN and SYDVKM. Trimming took 5 bases from V and 0 from J, leaving 8 bases between them. This clonotype was counted at least ten times. What it binds is not known. TCRdb fed the reads into MiXCR, producing one record per CDR3 protein. This sample carries 250,000 to 400,000 distinct CDR3 sequences, more than 20% of them seen once, and the ten largest clones take roughly 14%. Sequencing was performed on cultured PBMCs, taken from culture after CMV antigen stimulation. The chain links TRBV28 to TRBJ2-6, with TRBD1 as a possible D gene (6 bases). The receptor's source is a human donor in good health (CMV status not recorded). Some clones in this sample may be carry-over from other donors' samples. CDR3 nucleotide sequence: TGTGCCAGCAGTCTACAGGGCTCTGGGGCCAACGTCCTGACTTTC. Its protein product is CASSLQGSGANVLTF.